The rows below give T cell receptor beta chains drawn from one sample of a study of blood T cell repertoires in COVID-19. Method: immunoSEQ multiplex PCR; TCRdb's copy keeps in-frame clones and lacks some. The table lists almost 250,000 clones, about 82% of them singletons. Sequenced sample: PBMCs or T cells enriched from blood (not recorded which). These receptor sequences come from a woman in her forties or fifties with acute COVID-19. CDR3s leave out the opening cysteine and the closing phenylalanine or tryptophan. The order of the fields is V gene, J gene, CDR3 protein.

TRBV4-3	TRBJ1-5	ASSQDTGSGQPQH
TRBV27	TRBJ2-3	ASSLQGSADTQY
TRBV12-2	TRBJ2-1	ASRLGDRGFYNEQF
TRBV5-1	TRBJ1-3	ASKQGQGSGNTIY
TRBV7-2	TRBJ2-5	ASSLRVAGGYWETQY
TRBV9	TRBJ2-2	ASSVNRGELF
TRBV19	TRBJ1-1	ATSREILTEAF
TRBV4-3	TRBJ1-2	ASSQAGQINYGYT
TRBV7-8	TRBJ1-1	ASRQTGSKNTEAF
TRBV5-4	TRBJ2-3	ASSSGRALKDTQY
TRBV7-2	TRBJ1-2	ASSLGGTGGGYT
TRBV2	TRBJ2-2	ASSASWGQQTGELF
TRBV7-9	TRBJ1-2	ASSEPGVSYGYT
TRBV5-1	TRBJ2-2	ASSLTAVDTGELF
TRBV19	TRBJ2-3	ASSWGDLSTDTQY
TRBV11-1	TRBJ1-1	ASSSHGGSTEAF
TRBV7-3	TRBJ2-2	ASSLGLADELF
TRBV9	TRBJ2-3	ASSVGQGSTDTQY
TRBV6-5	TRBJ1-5	ASTTGTGGIQPQH
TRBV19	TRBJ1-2	ASSISDSNYGYT
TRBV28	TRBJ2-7	ASTAPAGVTYEQY
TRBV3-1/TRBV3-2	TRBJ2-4	ASSQAGWGVAKNIQY
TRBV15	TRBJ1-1	ATAEQGRNTEAF
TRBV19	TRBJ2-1	ASSPVAGYNEQF
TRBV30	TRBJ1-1	AGLKTVNTEAF
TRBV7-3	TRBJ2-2	ASTETGTSGVTGELF
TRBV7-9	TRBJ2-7	ASSNRAVSSYEQY
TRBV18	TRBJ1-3	ASSPQQGSGNTIY
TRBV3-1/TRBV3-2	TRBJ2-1	ASSQGPEIAQF
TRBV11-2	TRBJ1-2	ASSSGQRGYT
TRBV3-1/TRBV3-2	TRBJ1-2	ASSQMSSYGYT
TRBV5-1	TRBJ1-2	ASSGTWSKTGYGYT
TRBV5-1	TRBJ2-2	ASSPIPRGNTGELF
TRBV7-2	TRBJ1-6	ASRPNGGQGARNSPLH
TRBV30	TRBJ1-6	AWSLNRQSNSPLH
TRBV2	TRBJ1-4	ASILRGTNEKLF
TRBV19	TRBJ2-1	ASSIGGGGLASYNEQF
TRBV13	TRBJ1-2	ASSLGGKGNYGYT
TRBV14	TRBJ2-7	ASSPRAGGTWEQY
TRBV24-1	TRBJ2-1	ATSDSTSGGANEQF
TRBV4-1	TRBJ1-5	ASSQEGAGDNQPQH
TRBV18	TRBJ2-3	ASSRPGQGDPRTDTQY
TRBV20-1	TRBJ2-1	SARDFDEQF
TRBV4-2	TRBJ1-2	ASSPVSPTGAYGYT
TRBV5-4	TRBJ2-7	ASSLGASGVPEQY
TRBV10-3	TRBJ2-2	AISESATSGTGELF
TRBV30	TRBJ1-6	AWSGRQGGNSPLH
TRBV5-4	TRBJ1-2	ASSSTGTGDYGYT
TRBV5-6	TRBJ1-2	ASSSDRGHYGYT
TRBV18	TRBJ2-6	ASSPPLAGTSSGANVLT
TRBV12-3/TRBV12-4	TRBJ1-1	ASKTSEVTEAF
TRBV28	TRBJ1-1	ASSFRGRSTEAF